This TCR beta chain is drawn from a study of response to subunit inactivated influenza vaccine. Findings of the study overall: The authors suggested that few new T cells are recruited per seasonal influenza vaccination.

Each CDR3 protein is one row after TCRdb ran MiXCR on the RT-PCR reads. The sample carries 700,000 to 900,000 distinct CDR3 sequences, 21% recorded once. A remark on this clonotype: Its antigen is still unknown.

This receptor was identified in a man aged 50-60 years who received an inactivated influenza vaccine. The sample here was PBMCs from blood, taken roughly 5 days after vaccination.

The CDR3 sequence: CASSSNGVQETQYF. The CDR3 DNA sequence: TGTGCCAGCAGCTCTAACGGGGTCCAAGAGACCCAGTACTTC. The chain is built from TRBV5-6 and TRBJ2-5; D might be TRBD2 (5 bases). This CDR3 region has 14 residues. CDR1 and CDR2 from the germline V gene are SGHDT and YYEEEE. V was cut by 3 bases and J by 1 base, with 10 bases left in between.